The present entry profiles one TCR beta chain with its context. Its antigen remains unidentified. Within one base of it there is no much larger clone, and no base qualities were kept. These data are taken from a study of CD8+ T cells in alopecia areata (dated by TCRdb to the late 2010s). Study-wide context: The treated patients took part in an open-label pilot trial in which moderate-to-severe alopecia areata was treated with oral tofacitinib at 5 to 10 mg twice daily. Amplification of TCRbeta CDR3 regions was done by immunoSEQ multiplex PCR using 35 Vbeta forward primers and 13 Jbeta reverse primers. Scalp clonality was compared among normal scalp (n=4), patchy alopecia areata scalp (n=8), and alopecia totalis/universalis scalp (n=8). Biopsies were taken from tofacitinib-treated patients at baseline and again at 4 and 24 weeks into treatment, and several of those patients also had a later scalp biopsy. To study T cell clonal expansion in alopecia areata, the researchers applied high-throughput TCRbeta sequencing to both the C3H/HeJ mouse model and human patients. In humans, TCRbeta sequencing was performed on scalp tissue and on sorted CD4+ and CD8+ peripheral blood T cells from healthy controls and from patients with patchy or totalis/universalis alopecia areata. In treated patients, disease severity was measured using the SALT score, which gives the percentage of scalp surface area affected. Patients received tofacitinib for 6 to 18 months and were then followed off drug for 6 months to check for delayed response and recurrence. RNA was extracted with the PAXgene miRNA kit for fixed scalp, the miRNeasy kit for PBMCs, and the RNeasy kit for mouse skin.

Reading the label with the study, this specimen's time point is: 4 weeks on oral tofacitinib. This sample's treatment or condition label indicates: oral pan-JAK inhibitor, 5-10 mg twice daily. Lesional scalp punch biopsies and peripheral blood were collected from alopecia areata patients. Scalp biopsies from humans were placed right away in PAXgene tissue containers for fixation. What the authors observed across the whole study: Scalp TCR repertoire analysis is complicated because resident alphabeta T cells in normal human skin are also sequenced, whereas mouse skin is dominated by gammadelta T cells. Many expanded lesional clones were found to persist in scalp and blood during tofacitinib treatment, and relapse after treatment cessation may be partly explained by this persistence. Shared TCR sequences between patients were less evident than in mice, which may be partly attributable to HLA diversity in the patient population. Because the treated cohort was small and had only one nonresponder, larger studies are needed to examine links between baseline CD8+ expansion and response. Lesional scalp, especially in alopecia totalis/universalis, showed higher clonality and more expanded CD8+ clones than normal scalp, suggesting antigenic drive. Tofacitinib significantly decreased scalp clonality and the number of expanded CD8+ clones among the top 100 scalp clones.

The germline V gene (reference sequence) sets CDR1 to MNHEY and CDR2 to SMNVEV. There are 15 amino acids in the CDR3, from cysteine to phenylalanine inclusive. Kept here is only the CDR3 DNA, which spans 45 bases and is read in frame from base 1. V is shortened by 3 bases, J by 0 bases, and the region joining them spans 6 bases. Receptors were amplified or captured by the immunoSEQ multiplex PCR assay. RNA was extracted from all samples and reverse transcribed into cDNA, which served as template for TCR sequencing. First-strand cDNA was synthesized using SuperScript III with a 2:1 mix of oligo-dT and random hexamers. A synthetic immune receptor repertoire was used to assess amplification bias, and residual bias was removed computationally. Per the original workflow: After raw reads were preprocessed to remove errors, the CDR3 was defined following IMGT conventions as running from the conserved cysteine to phenylalanine. Clonality was calculated as 1 minus Shannon entropy normalized by log2 of the number of productive unique TCRs. Whether scalp clones were CD4 or CD8 was inferred by matching scalp TCRbeta sequences against CD4 and CD8 repertoires sorted from blood. Drawn from immuneACCESS, this table holds only the in-frame rearrangements with V and J called that TCRdb kept. Clones are partly lost; checked studies trace under half to an unresolved V gene and leave the rest unexplained. V and J calls and clone size come straight from that table; D and trimming were deduced from the DNA. The sample table lists 4,000 to 5,500 clones, 80% to 95% of them with a count of one. The leading ten clones occupy around 21% of the sample.

The source material was skin, sampled at week 4, from a patient treated with tofacitinib. This chain is built from TRBV27 and TRBJ2-6, with no confidently assigned D gene. This TCR was sampled from a human donor with alopecia areata. The DNA reads as follows: TGTGCCAGCAGTTTCGTAAGCTCTGGGGCCAACGTCCTGACTTTC. It encodes CASSFVSSGANVLTF.